This is a list of T cell receptor beta chains from one sample in a study of shared clonotypes between healthy human individuals. TCRdb's table, derived via immunoSEQ multiplex PCR, lists solely in-frame clones and lacks some. This table holds about 2.1 million clones, about 94% found once. Sequenced input: naive CD8+ T cells from PBMCs. Every receptor here comes from a man in his late teens or twenties in good health. Some clones in this sample may be carry-over from other donors' samples. Each CDR3 is given with its conserved first and last residue. D genes are given only for firm matches. Clone sizes are given selectively: once, few, many, or a class where the clone is expanded.

j_gene: TRBJ2-7; d_gene: .; v_gene: TRBV7-2; abundance: .; CDR3aa: CASSFGRAVYEQYF; CDR3nt: TGTGCCAGCAGCTTTGGTAGGGCGGTCTACGAGCAGTACTTC
j_gene: TRBJ2-5; d_gene: .; v_gene: TRBV27; abundance: .; CDR3aa: CASSQQGREETQYF; CDR3nt: TGTGCCAGCAGTCAGCAGGGAAGAGAGGAGACCCAGTACTTC
j_gene: TRBJ1-2; d_gene: .; v_gene: TRBV25-1; abundance: .; CDR3aa: CASSLQGAGYTF; CDR3nt: TGTGCCAGCAGCTTACAGGGTGCCGGCTACACCTTC
j_gene: TRBJ1-5; d_gene: .; v_gene: TRBV19; abundance: .; CDR3aa: CASRSRQLNQPQHF; CDR3nt: TGTGCCAGTAGGAGCCGACAGCTCAATCAGCCCCAGCATTTT
j_gene: TRBJ2-5; d_gene: .; v_gene: TRBV2; abundance: .; CDR3aa: CASSELLAAKQETQYF; CDR3nt: TGTGCCAGCAGTGAACTGCTAGCCGCTAAACAAGAGACCCAGTACTTC
j_gene: TRBJ2-3; d_gene: TRBD1; v_gene: TRBV18; abundance: .; CDR3aa: CASSLPGTGGASDTQYF; CDR3nt: TGTGCCAGCTCACTTCCCGGGACAGGGGGCGCTTCGGATACGCAGTATTTT
j_gene: TRBJ2-5; d_gene: .; v_gene: TRBV7-9; abundance: .; CDR3aa: CASSRGGLTQYF; CDR3nt: TGTGCCAGCAGCCGCGGTGGGTTGACCCAGTACTTC
j_gene: TRBJ2-2; d_gene: .; v_gene: TRBV28; abundance: .; CDR3aa: CASTWGNTGELFF; CDR3nt: TGTGCCAGCACGTGGGGCAACACCGGGGAGCTGTTTTTT
j_gene: TRBJ2-2; d_gene: .; v_gene: TRBV30; abundance: .; CDR3aa: CAWNYGGNTGELFF; CDR3nt: TGTGCCTGGAATTATGGGGGGAACACCGGGGAGCTGTTTTTT
j_gene: TRBJ2-7; d_gene: TRBD2; v_gene: TRBV25-1; abundance: .; CDR3aa: CASSEFRDYGYEQYF; CDR3nt: TGTGCCAGCAGTGAATTCCGGGACTACGGGTACGAGCAGTACTTC
j_gene: TRBJ2-1; d_gene: TRBD1; v_gene: TRBV27; abundance: .; CDR3aa: CASSQQTDRETYNEQFF; CDR3nt: TGTGCCAGCAGTCAACAGACGGACAGGGAAACCTACAATGAGCAGTTCTTC
j_gene: TRBJ1-1; d_gene: .; v_gene: TRBV7-9; abundance: .; CDR3aa: CASSDKGTANSEAFF; CDR3nt: TGTGCCAGCAGCGATAAAGGGACCGCCAATAGTGAAGCTTTCTTT
j_gene: TRBJ2-7; d_gene: .; v_gene: TRBV5-5; abundance: .; CDR3aa: CASSHSRASLLSGYEQYF; CDR3nt: TGTGCCAGCAGCCATTCTAGGGCGTCCCTCCTCTCCGGCTACGAGCAGTACTTC
j_gene: TRBJ1-3; d_gene: TRBD1; v_gene: TRBV9; abundance: .; CDR3aa: CASSVGGGPGNTIYF; CDR3nt: TGTGCCAGCAGCGTAGGAGGGGGCCCCGGAAACACCATATATTTT
j_gene: TRBJ2-7; d_gene: TRBD1; v_gene: TRBV27; abundance: .; CDR3aa: CASSLYGTGLLYEQYF; CDR3nt: TGTGCCAGCAGTTTATATGGGACAGGGCTTCTCTACGAGCAGTACTTC
j_gene: TRBJ2-2; d_gene: .; v_gene: TRBV6-6; abundance: .; CDR3aa: CASSYRLDTGELFF; CDR3nt: TGTGCCAGCAGCTATCGTTTGGACACCGGGGAGCTGTTTTTT
j_gene: TRBJ1-5; d_gene: TRBD1; v_gene: TRBV19; abundance: .; CDR3aa: CASSLDRGAGNQPQHF; CDR3nt: TGTGCCAGTAGTCTAGACAGGGGAGCGGGTAATCAGCCCCAGCATTTT
j_gene: TRBJ1-2; d_gene: .; v_gene: TRBV5-4; abundance: .; CDR3aa: CASSLMGTHGYTF; CDR3nt: TGTGCCAGCAGCTTGATGGGTACCCATGGCTACACCTTC
j_gene: TRBJ1-1; d_gene: .; v_gene: TRBV21-1; abundance: .; CDR3aa: CASRPPRQGIVNTEAFF; CDR3nt: TGTGCCAGCAGACCTCCTCGACAGGGGATTGTGAACACTGAAGCTTTCTTT
j_gene: TRBJ2-5; d_gene: .; v_gene: TRBV19; abundance: .; CDR3aa: CASSPRRALETQYF; CDR3nt: TGTGCCAGTAGTCCGCGGCGGGCCTTGGAGACCCAGTACTTC
j_gene: TRBJ2-1; d_gene: TRBD2; v_gene: TRBV7-2; abundance: .; CDR3aa: CASSLGPLAGDNEQFF; CDR3nt: TGTGCCAGCAGCTTAGGGCCCCTAGCGGGCGACAATGAGCAGTTCTTC
j_gene: TRBJ2-1; d_gene: TRBD2; v_gene: TRBV6-6; abundance: .; CDR3aa: CASSKGLAGNNEQFF; CDR3nt: TGTGCCAGCAGCAAGGGACTAGCGGGTAACAATGAGCAGTTCTTC
j_gene: TRBJ2-5; d_gene: TRBD1; v_gene: TRBV7-2; abundance: .; CDR3aa: CASSLAGGGETQYF; CDR3nt: TGTGCCAGCAGCTTAGCAGGGGGCGGTGAGACCCAGTACTTC
j_gene: TRBJ2-2; d_gene: TRBD2; v_gene: TRBV19; abundance: .; CDR3aa: CASSISSSGVSGELFF; CDR3nt: TGTGCCAGTAGTATATCTTCTAGCGGTGTATCTGGGGAGCTGTTTTTT
j_gene: TRBJ2-7; d_gene: TRBD1; v_gene: TRBV5-5; abundance: .; CDR3aa: CASSLGTVSYEQYF; CDR3nt: TGTGCCAGCAGCTTAGGGACAGTCTCCTACGAGCAGTACTTC
j_gene: TRBJ1-3; d_gene: .; v_gene: TRBV6-6; abundance: .; CDR3aa: CASSYGTEGIGNTIYF; CDR3nt: TGTGCCAGCAGTTACGGCACTGAGGGGATTGGAAACACCATATATTTT
j_gene: TRBJ2-2; d_gene: .; v_gene: TRBV19; abundance: .; CDR3aa: CASSIQGWEAGELFF; CDR3nt: TGTGCCAGTAGTATTCAGGGTTGGGAAGCCGGGGAGCTGTTTTTT
j_gene: TRBJ2-1; d_gene: .; v_gene: TRBV7-9; abundance: .; CDR3aa: CASSYSGGGDNEQFF; CDR3nt: TGTGCCAGCAGCTATAGCGGAGGGGGGGACAATGAGCAGTTCTTC
j_gene: TRBJ2-4; d_gene: .; v_gene: TRBV7-9; abundance: .; CDR3aa: CASSPKQETIQNIQYF; CDR3nt: TGTGCCAGCAGCCCAAAGCAAGAGACTATCCAAAACATTCAGTACTTC
j_gene: TRBJ2-1; d_gene: TRBD2; v_gene: TRBV7-6; abundance: .; CDR3aa: CASSLAGTSGSSIREQFF; CDR3nt: TGTGCCAGCAGCTTAGCCGGGACTAGCGGGAGTTCTATCCGTGAGCAGTTCTTC
j_gene: TRBJ2-5; d_gene: .; v_gene: TRBV19; abundance: .; CDR3aa: CASSIPGGTEATQYF; CDR3nt: TGTGCCAGTAGTATCCCCGGCGGTACAGAGGCGACCCAGTACTTC
j_gene: TRBJ2-3; d_gene: .; v_gene: TRBV13; abundance: once; CDR3aa: CASSLIGSNTDTQYF; CDR3nt: TGTGCCAGCAGCTTAATCGGGTCTAACACAGATACGCAGTATTTT
j_gene: TRBJ1-5; d_gene: .; v_gene: TRBV19; abundance: .; CDR3aa: CASSMRAEAGDQPQHF; CDR3nt: TGTGCCAGTAGTATGCGGGCGGAGGCCGGGGATCAGCCCCAGCATTTT
j_gene: TRBJ2-1; d_gene: TRBD2; v_gene: TRBV25-1; abundance: .; CDR3aa: CASTGREGKNEQFF; CDR3nt: TGTGCCAGCACGGGACGGGAGGGCAAGAATGAGCAGTTCTTC
j_gene: TRBJ2-3; d_gene: .; v_gene: TRBV5-1; abundance: .; CDR3aa: CASSLRTDTQYF; CDR3nt: TGCGCCAGCAGCCTACGCACAGATACGCAGTATTTT
j_gene: TRBJ1-1; d_gene: .; v_gene: TRBV5-1; abundance: .; CDR3aa: CASSEDAGLNTEAFF; CDR3nt: TGCGCCAGCAGCGAAGATGCGGGACTGAACACTGAAGCTTTCTTT
j_gene: TRBJ2-7; d_gene: TRBD1; v_gene: TRBV7-6; abundance: .; CDR3aa: CASSPTGTGMPYEQYF; CDR3nt: TGTGCCAGCAGCCCGACCGGGACAGGGATGCCCTACGAGCAGTACTTC
j_gene: TRBJ1-5; d_gene: .; v_gene: TRBV27; abundance: .; CDR3aa: CASSSNSQPQHF; CDR3nt: TGTGCCAGCAGTTCTAACAGTCAGCCCCAGCATTTT
j_gene: TRBJ1-5; d_gene: .; v_gene: TRBV7-8; abundance: .; CDR3aa: CASSPETVWGNQPQHF; CDR3nt: TGTGCCAGCAGTCCCGAGACAGTGTGGGGCAATCAGCCCCAGCATTTT
j_gene: TRBJ1-5; d_gene: .; v_gene: TRBV19; abundance: .; CDR3aa: CASSILGRSNQPQHF; CDR3nt: TGTGCCAGTAGTATCTTAGGACGGTCAAATCAGCCCCAGCATTTT
j_gene: TRBJ1-1; d_gene: .; v_gene: TRBV6-1; abundance: few; CDR3aa: CASSERGNTEAFF; CDR3nt: TGTGCCAGCAGTGAACGGGGGAACACTGAAGCTTTCTTT
j_gene: TRBJ2-1; d_gene: TRBD2; v_gene: TRBV19; abundance: .; CDR3aa: CASSTGTSGNEQFF; CDR3nt: TGTGCCAGTAGTACCGGGACTAGCGGGAATGAGCAGTTCTTC
j_gene: TRBJ1-1; d_gene: .; v_gene: TRBV10-3; abundance: .; CDR3aa: CAIRVGEGLNTEAFF; CDR3nt: TGTGCCATCAGGGTAGGGGAGGGGCTGAACACTGAAGCTTTCTTT
j_gene: TRBJ2-7; d_gene: .; v_gene: TRBV7-8; abundance: .; CDR3aa: CASSPVTTSSYEQYF; CDR3nt: TGTGCCAGCAGCCCGGTGACAACCAGCTCCTACGAGCAGTACTTC
j_gene: TRBJ1-2; d_gene: TRBD1; v_gene: TRBV7-9; abundance: .; CDR3aa: CASSLASRDRLYGYTF; CDR3nt: TGTGCCAGCAGCTTAGCGTCACGGGACAGGCTTTATGGCTACACCTTC
j_gene: TRBJ2-7; d_gene: .; v_gene: TRBV5-1; abundance: .; CDR3aa: CASSLTGFSYEQYF; CDR3nt: TGCGCCAGCAGCTTGACGGGGTTCTCCTACGAGCAGTACTTC
j_gene: TRBJ2-1; d_gene: TRBD2; v_gene: TRBV9; abundance: .; CDR3aa: CASSGSGWGGNEQFF; CDR3nt: TGTGCCAGCAGCGGAAGCGGCTGGGGGGGCAATGAGCAGTTCTTC
j_gene: TRBJ2-7; d_gene: .; v_gene: TRBV6-5; abundance: .; CDR3aa: CASSYSPGGADEQYF; CDR3nt: TGTGCCAGCAGTTACTCACCAGGAGGCGCGGACGAGCAGTACTTC
j_gene: TRBJ2-3; d_gene: .; v_gene: TRBV28; abundance: .; CDR3aa: CASSLAVTDTQYF; CDR3nt: TGTGCCAGCAGTTTGGCAGTAACAGATACGCAGTATTTT
j_gene: TRBJ2-1; d_gene: TRBD2; v_gene: TRBV6-5; abundance: .; CDR3aa: CASSYGSGRVAEQFF; CDR3nt: TGTGCCAGCAGTTACGGTAGCGGGAGGGTTGCAGAGCAGTTCTTC
j_gene: TRBJ2-5; d_gene: TRBD2; v_gene: TRBV7-8; abundance: .; CDR3aa: CASSRPGLAGPDLTETQYF; CDR3nt: TGTGCCAGCAGCCGACCGGGACTAGCGGGACCCGATCTTACGGAGACCCAGTACTTC
j_gene: TRBJ2-7; d_gene: .; v_gene: TRBV27; abundance: .; CDR3aa: CASSFRQHPYEQYF; CDR3nt: TGTGCCAGCAGTTTTCGACAGCACCCCTACGAGCAGTACTTC
j_gene: TRBJ2-7; d_gene: .; v_gene: TRBV27; abundance: .; CDR3aa: CASSLDGRRYEQYF; CDR3nt: TGTGCCAGCAGTTTAGACGGGCGGAGGTACGAGCAGTACTTC
j_gene: TRBJ1-1; d_gene: .; v_gene: TRBV28; abundance: few; CDR3aa: CASSFGGVNTEAFF; CDR3nt: TGTGCCAGCAGTTTCGGGGGGGTGAACACTGAAGCTTTCTTT
j_gene: TRBJ2-7; d_gene: .; v_gene: TRBV2; abundance: .; CDR3aa: CASRREGPFYEQYF; CDR3nt: TGTGCCAGCAGGAGAGAAGGGCCATTCTACGAGCAGTACTTC
j_gene: TRBJ1-1; d_gene: .; v_gene: TRBV19; abundance: .; CDR3aa: CASTDPGWSTEAFF; CDR3nt: TGTGCCAGTACCGACCCGGGGTGGAGCACTGAAGCTTTCTTT
j_gene: TRBJ1-3; d_gene: .; v_gene: TRBV19; abundance: .; CDR3aa: CASSPLKESGNTIYF; CDR3nt: TGTGCCAGTAGTCCCCTCAAGGAGTCTGGAAACACCATATATTTT
j_gene: TRBJ2-7; d_gene: .; v_gene: TRBV27; abundance: .; CDR3aa: CASSLPGTPIYEQYF; CDR3nt: TGTGCCAGCAGCCTCCCCGGGACCCCTATTTACGAGCAGTACTTC